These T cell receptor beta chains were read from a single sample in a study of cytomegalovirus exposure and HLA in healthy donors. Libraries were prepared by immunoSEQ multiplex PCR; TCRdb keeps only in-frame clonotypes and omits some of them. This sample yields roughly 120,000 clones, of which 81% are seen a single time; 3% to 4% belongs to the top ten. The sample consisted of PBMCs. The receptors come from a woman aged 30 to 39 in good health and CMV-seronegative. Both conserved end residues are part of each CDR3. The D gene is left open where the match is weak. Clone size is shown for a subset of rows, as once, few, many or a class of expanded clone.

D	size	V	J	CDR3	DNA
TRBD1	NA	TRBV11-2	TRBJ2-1	CASSLTGRYNEQFF	TGTGCCAGCAGCTTGACAGGGCGGTACAATGAGCAGTTCTTC
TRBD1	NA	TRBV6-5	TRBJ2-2	CASTSTGENTGELFF	TGTGCCAGCACCTCGACAGGGGAGAACACCGGGGAGCTGTTTTTT
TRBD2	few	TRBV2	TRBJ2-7	CAAILTSGSYEQYF	TGTGCCGCTATATTGACTAGCGGCTCTTACGAGCAGTACTTC
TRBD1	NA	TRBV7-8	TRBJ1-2	CASSTGTDYGYTF	TGTGCCAGCAGCACCGGGACAGACTATGGCTACACCTTC
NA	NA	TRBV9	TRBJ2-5	CASSVGDASGGETQYF	TGTGCCAGCAGCGTAGGTGACGCCTCGGGTGGAGAGACCCAGTACTTC
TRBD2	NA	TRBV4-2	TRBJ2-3	CASSQLAGGPNSTDTQYF	TGTGCCAGCAGCCAACTAGCGGGAGGCCCGAACAGCACAGATACGCAGTATTTT
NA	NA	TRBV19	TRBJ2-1	CASSIGRYNEQFF	TGTGCCAGTAGTATAGGCAGGTACAATGAGCAGTTCTTC
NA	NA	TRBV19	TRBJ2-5	CASSIPGVVSQETQYF	TGTGCCAGTAGTATCCCAGGGGTGGTAAGCCAAGAGACCCAGTACTTC
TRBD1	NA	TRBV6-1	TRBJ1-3	CASSRQGRGNTIYF	TGTGCCAGCAGCCGACAGGGGAGAGGAAACACCATATATTTT
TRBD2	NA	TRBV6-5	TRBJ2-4	CASSLAGGNIQYF	TGTGCCAGCAGTCTAGCGGGAGGAAACATTCAGTACTTC
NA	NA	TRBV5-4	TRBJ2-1	CASSSLANNEQFF	TGTGCCAGCAGCTCCCTAGCTAACAATGAGCAGTTCTTC
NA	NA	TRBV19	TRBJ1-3	CASSAQSGSGNTIYF	TGTGCCAGTAGTGCCCAGTCAGGGTCTGGAAACACCATATATTTT
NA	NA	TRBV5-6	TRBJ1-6	CASSFQGMTLHF	TGTGCCAGCAGCTTCCAGGGTATGACCCTCCACTTT
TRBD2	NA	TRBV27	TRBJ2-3	CASSLSSLAGGLSGTDTQYF	TGTGCCAGCAGTTTATCAAGTCTAGCGGGAGGGCTGAGCGGCACAGATACGCAGTATTTT
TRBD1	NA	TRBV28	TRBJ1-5	CASSWTGNNQPQHF	TGTGCCAGCAGTTGGACAGGGAACAATCAGCCCCAGCATTTT
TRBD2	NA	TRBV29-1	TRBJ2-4	CSVSGGSSKNIQYF	TGCAGCGTTTCGGGAGGGAGTTCCAAAAACATTCAGTACTTC
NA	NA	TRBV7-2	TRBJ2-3	CASSLREATDTQYF	TGTGCCAGCAGCTTAAGGGAGGCCACAGATACGCAGTATTTT
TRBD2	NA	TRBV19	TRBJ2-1	CASSRDSGSGSYNEQFF	TGTGCCAGTAGTAGGGATAGCGGGAGCGGATCCTACAATGAGCAGTTCTTC
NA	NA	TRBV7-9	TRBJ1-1	CSSRLQNTEAFF	TGTTCCAGCAGATTACAGAACACTGAAGCTTTCTTT
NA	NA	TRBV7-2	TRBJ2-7	CASSIPKTYEQYF	TGTGCCAGCAGCATCCCCAAAACCTACGAGCAGTACTTC
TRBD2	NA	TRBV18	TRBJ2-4	CASSPLGLGGAKNIQYF	TGTGCCAGCTCACCACTGGGACTGGGAGGGGCCAAAAACATTCAGTACTTC
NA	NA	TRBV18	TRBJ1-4	CASSPGVATNEKLFF	TGTGCCAGCTCCCCCGGGGTCGCGACTAATGAAAAACTGTTTTTT
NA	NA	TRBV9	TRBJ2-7	CASSVNPAVTYEQYF	TGTGCCAGCAGCGTAAATCCAGCGGTAACCTACGAGCAGTACTTC
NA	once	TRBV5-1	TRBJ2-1	CASSPAEKSSYNEQFF	TGCGCCAGCAGCCCCGCAGAAAAAAGCTCCTACAATGAGCAGTTCTTC
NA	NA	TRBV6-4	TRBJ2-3	CASSERPELTNTQYF	TGTGCCAGCAGTGAGAGGCCGGAACTCACAAATACGCAGTATTTT
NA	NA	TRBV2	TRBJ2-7	CASSTRAVATYEQYF	TGTGCCAGCAGTACCCGTGCAGTAGCGACCTACGAGCAGTACTTC
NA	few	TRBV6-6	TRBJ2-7	CASTSTGMGEQYF	TGTGCCAGCACCTCTACGGGAATGGGGGAGCAGTACTTC
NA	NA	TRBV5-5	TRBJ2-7	CASSSAGYEQYF	TGTGCCAGCAGCTCAGCGGGTTACGAGCAGTACTTC
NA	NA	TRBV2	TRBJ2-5	CASRAPPQETQYF	TGTGCCAGCAGGGCCCCACCTCAAGAGACCCAGTACTTC
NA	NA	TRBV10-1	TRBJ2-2	CASAEEGTGETGELFF	TGCGCCAGCGCGGAGGAGGGGACGGGAGAGACCGGGGAGCTGTTTTTT
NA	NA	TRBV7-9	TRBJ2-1	CASSLLVSAKLAAGEQFF	TGTGCCAGCAGCTTATTAGTATCGGCAAAGCTGGCCGCGGGTGAGCAGTTCTTC
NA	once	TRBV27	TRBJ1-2	CASSPTGGSGYTF	TGTGCCAGCAGTCCCACGGGGGGAAGTGGCTACACCTTC
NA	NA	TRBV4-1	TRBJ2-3	CASSQRLAADTQYF	TGCGCCAGCAGCCAGAGACTCGCCGCAGATACGCAGTATTTT
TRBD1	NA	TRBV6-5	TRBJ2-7	CASTSTGGKYEQYF	TGTGCCAGCACTTCCACAGGGGGGAAATACGAGCAGTACTTC
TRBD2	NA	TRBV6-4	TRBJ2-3	CASSSGAGVSDTQYF	TGTGCCAGCAGTAGTGGAGCGGGAGTTTCAGATACGCAGTATTTT
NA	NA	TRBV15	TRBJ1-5	CATSRDPGGEQPQHF	TGTGCCACCAGCAGAGATCCGGGGGGGGAACAGCCCCAGCATTTT
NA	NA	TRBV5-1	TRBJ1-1	CASSRGTSDTEAFF	TGCGCCAGCAGCCGAGGGACATCGGACACTGAAGCTTTCTTT
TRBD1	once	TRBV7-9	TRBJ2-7	CASSSGQGSSYEQYF	TGTGCCAGCAGCTCCGGACAGGGGAGCTCCTACGAGCAGTACTTC
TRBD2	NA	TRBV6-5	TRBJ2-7	CASSYRLARSSYEQYF	TGTGCCAGCAGTTACCGACTAGCGAGGAGCTCCTACGAGCAGTACTTC
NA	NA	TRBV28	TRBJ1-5	CASTFPGSQPQHF	TGTGCCAGCACCTTCCCAGGAAGTCAGCCCCAGCATTTT
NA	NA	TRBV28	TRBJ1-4	CATQQGVNEKLFF	TGTGCCACCCAACAGGGCGTTAATGAAAAACTGTTTTTT
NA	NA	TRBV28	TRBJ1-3	CASSPGGQLLSGNTIYF	TGTGCCAGCAGCCCGGGAGGACAGTTGCTCTCTGGAAACACCATATATTTT
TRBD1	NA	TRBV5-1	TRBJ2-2	CASSLAPGGGGELFF	TGCGCCAGCAGCCTTGCCCCAGGGGGCGGCGGGGAGCTGTTTTTT
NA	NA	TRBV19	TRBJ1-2	CASSTIQDSNYGYTF	TGTGCCAGTAGTACAATACAGGATTCAAACTATGGCTACACCTTC
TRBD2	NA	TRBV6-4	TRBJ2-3	CASSAGTSEVDTQYF	TGTGCCAGCAGCGCTGGGACTAGCGAGGTAGATACGCAGTATTTT
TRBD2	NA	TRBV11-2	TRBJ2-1	CASSRAAPGLATYNEQFF	TGTGCCAGCAGCCGAGCGGCCCCGGGACTAGCTACCTACAATGAGCAGTTCTTC
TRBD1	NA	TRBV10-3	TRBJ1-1	CAISVAGTGNTEAFF	TGTGCCATCAGTGTAGCCGGGACAGGTAACACTGAAGCTTTCTTT
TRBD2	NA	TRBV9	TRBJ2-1	CASSVGELAGGKYNEQFF	TGTGCCAGCAGCGTAGGGGAACTAGCGGGAGGTAAATACAATGAGCAGTTCTTC